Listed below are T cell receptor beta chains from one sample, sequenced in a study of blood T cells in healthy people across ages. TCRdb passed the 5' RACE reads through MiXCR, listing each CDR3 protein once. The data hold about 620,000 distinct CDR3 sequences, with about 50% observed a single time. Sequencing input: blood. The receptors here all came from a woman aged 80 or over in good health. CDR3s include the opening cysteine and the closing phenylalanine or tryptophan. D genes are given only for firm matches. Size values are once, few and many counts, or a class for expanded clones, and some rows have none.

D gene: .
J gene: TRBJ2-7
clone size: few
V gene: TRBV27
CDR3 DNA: TGTGCCAGCAGTTTATATTTGGACAGACCCTACGAGCAGTACTTC
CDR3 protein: CASSLYLDRPYEQYF

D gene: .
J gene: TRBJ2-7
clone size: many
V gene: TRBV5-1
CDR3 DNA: TGCGCCAGCAGCTTGGACCCACAGGGAGCCCTCTACGAGCAGTACTTC
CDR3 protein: CASSLDPQGALYEQYF

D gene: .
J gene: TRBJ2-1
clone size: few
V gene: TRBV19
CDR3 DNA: TGTGCCAGTAGTATTGGCCTGAATGCCTACAATGAGCAGTTCTTC
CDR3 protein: CASSIGLNAYNEQFF

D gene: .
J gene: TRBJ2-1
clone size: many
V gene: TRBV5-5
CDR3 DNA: TGTGCCAGCAGCTTTTTGGTTACAGGGATCGACAATGAGCAGTTCTTC
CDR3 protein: CASSFLVTGIDNEQFF

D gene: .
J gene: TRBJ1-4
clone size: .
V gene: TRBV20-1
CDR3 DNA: TGCAGTGCGCGACCGGGACATTTGTGGGAAAAACTGTTTTTT
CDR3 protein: CSARPGHLWEKLFF

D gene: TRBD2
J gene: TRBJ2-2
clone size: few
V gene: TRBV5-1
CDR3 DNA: TGCGCCAGCAGCCCCGGCCCCAGCGGGAGTCCCGCCGGGGAGCTGTTTTTT
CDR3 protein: CASSPGPSGSPAGELFF

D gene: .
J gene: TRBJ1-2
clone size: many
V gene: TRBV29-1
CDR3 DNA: TGCAGCGCCCCATCCGGGCTCGGCTACACCTTC
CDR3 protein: CSAPSGLGYTF

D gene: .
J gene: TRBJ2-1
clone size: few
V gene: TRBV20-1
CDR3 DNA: TGCAGTGCTTCGTCCGGGGAGCGCAATGAGCAGTTCTTC
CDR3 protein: CSASSGERNEQFF

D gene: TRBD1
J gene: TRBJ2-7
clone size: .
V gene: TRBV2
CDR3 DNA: TGTGCCAGCGACAGGGGGGCCTCCTACGAGCAGTACTTC
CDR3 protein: CASDRGASYEQYF

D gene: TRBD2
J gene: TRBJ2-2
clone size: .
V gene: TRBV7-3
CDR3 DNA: TGTGCCAGCAGCCCCCAGCGGGGGGGCTCCGGGGAGCTGTTTTTT
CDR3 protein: CASSPQRGGSGELFF

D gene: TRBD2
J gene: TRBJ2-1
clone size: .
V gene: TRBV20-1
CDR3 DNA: TGCAGTGCCACCCGGACTAGCGGGGGGACCTACAATGAGCAGTTCTTC
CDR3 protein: CSATRTSGGTYNEQFF

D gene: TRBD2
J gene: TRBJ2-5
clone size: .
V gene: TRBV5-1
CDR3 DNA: TGCGCCAGCAGCTTAAGACTAGCGGGGGTAGATGAGCAGTACTTC
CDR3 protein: CASSLRLAGVDEQYF

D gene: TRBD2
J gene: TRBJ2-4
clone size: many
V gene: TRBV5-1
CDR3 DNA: TGCGCCTCGGCGGGGGTGAAAAACATTCAGTACTTC
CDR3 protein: CASAGVKNIQYF

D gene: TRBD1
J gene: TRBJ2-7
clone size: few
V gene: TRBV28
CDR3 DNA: TGTGCCAGCAGTTCCGCGACAGGGGGATCCTACGAGCAGTACTTC
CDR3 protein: CASSSATGGSYEQYF

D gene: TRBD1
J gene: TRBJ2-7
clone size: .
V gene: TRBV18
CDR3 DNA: TGTGCCAGCTCACCGGACAGGGTGGCGGGCGAGCAGTACTTC
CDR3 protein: CASSPDRVAGEQYF

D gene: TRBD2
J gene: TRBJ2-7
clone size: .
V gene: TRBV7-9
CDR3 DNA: TGTGCCAGCAGCTTAATAGAAACTAGCGGGAGTGGCGAGCAGTACTTC
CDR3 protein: CASSLIETSGSGEQYF

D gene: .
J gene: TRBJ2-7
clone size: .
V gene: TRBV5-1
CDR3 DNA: TGCGCCAGCAGCGAGGACGCGGGGAGCTCCTACAATGAGCAGTACTTC
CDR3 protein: CASSEDAGSSYNEQYF

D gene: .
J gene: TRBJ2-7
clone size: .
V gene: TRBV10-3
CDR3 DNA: TGTGCCATCAGTGATGCGCCAGGGGCCTCCTACGAGCAGTACTTC
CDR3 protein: CAISDAPGASYEQYF

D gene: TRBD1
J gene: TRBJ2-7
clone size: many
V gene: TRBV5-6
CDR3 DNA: TGTGCCAGCAGCTTGGATCCAGGGGGCTACGAGCAGTACTTC
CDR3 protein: CASSLDPGGYEQYF

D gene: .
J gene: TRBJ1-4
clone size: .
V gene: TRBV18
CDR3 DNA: TGTGCCAGCTCACCACCGGGGGCTAGAGTGGAAAAACTGTTTTTT
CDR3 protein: CASSPPGARVEKLFF

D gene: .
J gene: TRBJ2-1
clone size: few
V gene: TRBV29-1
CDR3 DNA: TGCAGCGCCGAAAGCTCCTACAATGAGCAGTTCTTC
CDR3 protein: CSAESSYNEQFF

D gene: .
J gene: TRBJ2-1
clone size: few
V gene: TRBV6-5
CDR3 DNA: TGTGCCAGCAGTGATGGGGCGGGATCAGGCGAGCAGTTCTTC
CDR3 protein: CASSDGAGSGEQFF

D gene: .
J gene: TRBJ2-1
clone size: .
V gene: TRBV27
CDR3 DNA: TGTGCCAGCAGTTTATCGGTGGGGGACTACAATGAGCAGTTCTTC
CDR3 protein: CASSLSVGDYNEQFF

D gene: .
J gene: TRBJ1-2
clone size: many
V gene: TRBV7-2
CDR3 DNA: TGTGCCAGCAGCTTAGAGGTGGGCAGGGAGGCTTATGGCTACACCTTC
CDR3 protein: CASSLEVGREAYGYTF

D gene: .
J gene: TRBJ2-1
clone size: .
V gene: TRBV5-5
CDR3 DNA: TGTGCCAGCACCTTATCCGGGGGGCAATACAATGAGCAGTTCTTC
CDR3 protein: CASTLSGGQYNEQFF

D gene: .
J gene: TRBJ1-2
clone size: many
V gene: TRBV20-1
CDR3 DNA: TGCAGTGCTAGTGGGGCCTATGGCTACACCTTC
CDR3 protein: CSASGAYGYTF

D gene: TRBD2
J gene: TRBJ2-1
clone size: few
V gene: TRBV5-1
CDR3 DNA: TGCGCCAGCAGCTTGCCCAAAGGGGGGACTAGCGGGGGCAATGAGCAGTTCTTC
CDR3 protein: CASSLPKGGTSGGNEQFF

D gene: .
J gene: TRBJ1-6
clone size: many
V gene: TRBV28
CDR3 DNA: TGTGCCAGCAGTGTCAACAGTCTCTATAATTCACCCCTCCACTTT
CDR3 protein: CASSVNSLYNSPLHF

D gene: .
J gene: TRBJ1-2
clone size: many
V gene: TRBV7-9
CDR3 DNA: TGTGCCAGCAGCCCCGCAGGGTCAGCCGCCTATGGCTACACCTTC
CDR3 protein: CASSPAGSAAYGYTF

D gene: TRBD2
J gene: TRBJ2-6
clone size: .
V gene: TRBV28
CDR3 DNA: TGTGCCAGCAGGACTAGCGGGGACACGTCTGGGGCCAACGTCCTGACTTTC
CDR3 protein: CASRTSGDTSGANVLTF

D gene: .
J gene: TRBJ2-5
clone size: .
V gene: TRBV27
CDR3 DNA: TGTGCCAGCAGACGCGGACCGAATGCTTCGGAGACCCAGTACTTC
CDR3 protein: CASRRGPNASETQYF

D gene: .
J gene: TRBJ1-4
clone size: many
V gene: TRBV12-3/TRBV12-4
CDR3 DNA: TGTGCCAGCAGTTTATTGGGGGGAAATGAAAAACTGTTTTTT
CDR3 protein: CASSLLGGNEKLFF

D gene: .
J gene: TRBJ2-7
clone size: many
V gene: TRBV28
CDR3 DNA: TGTGCCAGCAGTTCGCCCACAGGGTTATTTTCCTACGAGCAGTACTTC
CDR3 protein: CASSSPTGLFSYEQYF

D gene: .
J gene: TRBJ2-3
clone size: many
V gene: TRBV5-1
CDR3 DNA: TGCGCCAGCAGCTTGGGTCAATTGGTCGTCGATACGCAGTATTTT
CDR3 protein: CASSLGQLVVDTQYF

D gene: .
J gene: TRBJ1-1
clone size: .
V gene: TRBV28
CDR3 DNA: TGTGCCAGCAGCCACGGGACGGTTGAAGCTTTCTTT
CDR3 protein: CASSHGTVEAFF

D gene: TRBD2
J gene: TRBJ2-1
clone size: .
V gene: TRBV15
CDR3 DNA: TGTGCCACCAGCAGGGGCTTGCGGGAGGGCCAGTATCATGAGCAGTTCTTC
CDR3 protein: CATSRGLREGQYHEQFF

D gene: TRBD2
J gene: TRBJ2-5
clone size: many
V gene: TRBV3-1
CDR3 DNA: TGTGCCAGCAGCCCCCCTGGGACTAGCACAAAGACCCAGTACTTC
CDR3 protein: CASSPPGTSTKTQYF

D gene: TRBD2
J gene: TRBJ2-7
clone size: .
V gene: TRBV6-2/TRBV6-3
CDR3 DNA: TGTGCCAGCAGTTACTCGATAGGCGGGAGGGACCACGAGCAGTACTTC
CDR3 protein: CASSYSIGGRDHEQYF

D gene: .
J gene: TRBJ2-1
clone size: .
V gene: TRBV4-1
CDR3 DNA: TGCGCCAGCAGCCAAAAGGTCGGTGAGCAGTTCTTC
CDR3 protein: CASSQKVGEQFF

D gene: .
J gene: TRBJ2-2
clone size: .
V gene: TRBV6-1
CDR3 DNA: TGTGCCAGCACCCAGGGGCCCGGGAACACCGGGGAGCTGTTTTTT
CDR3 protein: CASTQGPGNTGELFF

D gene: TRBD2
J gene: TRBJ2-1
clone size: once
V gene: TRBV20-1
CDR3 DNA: TGCAGTGCTAAGATAAGCGGGGTAGACAATGAGCAGTTCTTC
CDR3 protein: CSAKISGVDNEQFF

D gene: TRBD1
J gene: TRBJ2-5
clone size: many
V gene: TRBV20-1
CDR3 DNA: TGCAGTGCGCGCCGGGACAGGGTAGAAGAGACCCAGTACTTC
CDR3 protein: CSARRDRVEETQYF

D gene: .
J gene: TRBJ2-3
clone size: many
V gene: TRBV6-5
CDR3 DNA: TGTGCCAGCAGTTACAGGGCCGCTAGAAGCACAGATACGCAGTATTTT
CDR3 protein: CASSYRAARSTDTQYF

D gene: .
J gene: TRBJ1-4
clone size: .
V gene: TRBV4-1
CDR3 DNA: TGCGCCAGCAGCCAAGGCGGCCAGCTTGAAAAACTGTTTTTT
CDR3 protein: CASSQGGQLEKLFF

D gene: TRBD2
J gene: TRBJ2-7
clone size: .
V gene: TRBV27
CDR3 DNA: TGTGCCAGCAGAGCGGGGGCCAGCGAGCAGTACTTC
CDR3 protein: CASRAGASEQYF

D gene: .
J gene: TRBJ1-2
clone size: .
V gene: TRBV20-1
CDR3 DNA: TGCAGTGCTAGATTGGCTGGACCAATCAATGGCTACACCTTC
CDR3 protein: CSARLAGPINGYTF

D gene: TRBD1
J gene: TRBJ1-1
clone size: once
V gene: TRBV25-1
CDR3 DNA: TGTGCCAGCAGCACCCCGCGGCCGGACAGGGGGACTGAAGCTTTCTTT
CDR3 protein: CASSTPRPDRGTEAFF